The rows below give T cell receptor beta chains drawn from one sample of a study of T cell changes during pregnancy in multiple sclerosis. Generated by immunoSEQ multiplex PCR, the TCRdb table keeps only in-frame clones and is missing some. The repertoire has tens of thousands of clones, approximately 87% of them found once; the top ten carry over 7.5%. This specimen consisted of peripheral blood, obtained after pregnancy. The source of these receptors is a female donor in good health, enrolled as a control in a pregnancy study. CDR3s include the opening cysteine and the closing phenylalanine or tryptophan. Clone size appears in some rows only: once, few, many, or a class for an expanded clone.

clone_size | v_call | cdr3_aa
- | TRBV30 | CASQRGDTQYF
- | TRBV10-2 | CASRDDKGQETQYF
- | TRBV7-8 | CASSTKRDREVNEQFF
- | TRBV27 | CASSPDRTNTEAFF
once | TRBV9 | CASSVGGRGKNTIYF
- | TRBV5-1 | CASSLGGVRTDTQYF
- | TRBV7-2 | CASSLAAGGARSEAFF
- | TRBV5-1 | CASSLGGGNTGELFF
- | TRBV28 | CASSLAGVPGQKGEQYF
- | TRBV7-8 | CASSPQGTSFQEETQYF
- | TRBV6-5 | CASRSQGVEQYF
- | TRBV2 | CASSERARGNTIYF
- | TRBV5-8 | CASPPASGVFNEQFF
- | TRBV9 | CASSPRRTSGSSYNEQFF
- | TRBV29-1 | CSVEGLGTSAFF
- | TRBV30 | CAWSISQVEQFF
- | TRBV13 | CASSTTGSNTYNSPLHF
once | TRBV9 | CASSDSAGGPQETQYF
- | TRBV6-4 | CASSDSGLAGRMGEQFF
- | TRBV25-1 | CASSESLAGAETQYF
- | TRBV6-6 | CASRRTSGMGTGELFF
- | TRBV6-5 | CASSYSSLGGGYEQYF
- | TRBV7-8 | CASSPLYSYEQYF
- | TRBV7-2 | CASNLLAHEQFF
- | TRBV5-4 | CASSRRGTYEQYF
- | TRBV5-6 | CASSLDRSNTEAFF
- | TRBV18 | CASSPGTNEKLFF
- | TRBV5-6 | CASSLGDRGAYEQYF
once | TRBV11-3 | CASSLGLAGGGETQYF
- | TRBV5-1 | CASSLFSVRVEGLAGIYNEQFF
- | TRBV18 | CASSPRHEQFF
- | TRBV5-1 | CASSPGQDYRGNEQFF
- | TRBV13 | CASSLISGQGLVEQYF
- | TRBV5-1 | CASSSRVAGTDTQYF
once | TRBV9 | CASSVRSSYNEQFF
- | TRBV7-2 | CASSFDAFEGNQPQHF
- | TRBV7-9 | CASSLASGGALGELFF